The 23 T cell receptor beta chains presented below share a single source sample, sequenced in a study of T cell responses to AZD1222 COVID-19 vaccine. The repertoire was sequenced with immunoSEQ multiplex PCR; TCRdb's copy has only in-frame clones and lacks some. The sample comprises fewer than 120,000 clones, nearly 90% of which are singletons, and around 3% rests with the top ten. The sequences come from peripheral blood, collected on day 0 of AZD1222 vaccination. These TCRs come from an adult in good health.

The chain employs TRBV14 and TRBJ1-1; TRBD1 is a possible D gene (5 bases). Germline CDR1 and CDR2: SGHDN and FVKESK. V lost 5 bases, J lost 1 base, and 14 bases lay in between. The CDR3 is made up of 15 amino acids. CDR3 loop: CASSKQTTGNTEAFF. CDR3 sequence (DNA): TGTGCCAGCAGCAAGCAAACTACAGGGAACACTGAAGCTTTCTTT.

A single count supports this clone. The chain couples TRBV7-9 to TRBJ2-1; 7 nucleotides agree with TRBD1. The germline CDR1 and CDR2 sequences are SEHNR and FQNEAQ (reference sequence). V was clipped by 5 bases and J by 4 bases; unmatched bases: 5. This CDR3 is 14 amino acids long. The CDR3 spells CASSPGTDYNEQFF. In nucleotides, the CDR3 is TGTGCCAGCAGCCCAGGGACAGATTACAATGAGCAGTTCTTC.

The chain recombines TRBV5-6 with TRBJ1-1; possibly TRBD1 for D (5 bases). Deletions cut 5 bases from V and 0 bases from J, with 11 bases between. The CDR3 has 14 amino acids. Germline V gene lookup returns CDR1 SGHDT and CDR2 YYEEEE. The chain's CDR3 is CASRPGHLNTEAFF. In nucleotides, the CDR3 is TGTGCCAGCAGACCCGGACACTTGAACACTGAAGCTTTCTTT.

The chain recombines TRBV20-1 with TRBJ2-3; 7 bases agree with TRBD2. Germline lookup yields CDR1 DFQATT and CDR2 SNEGSKA (reference sequence). The ends lost 0 bases at V and 11 bases at J; junction bases unmatched: 2. CDR3 length: 11 residues. The CDR3 sequence: CSARDGRGQYF. The CDR3 nucleotides read TGCAGTGCTAGAGATGGGAGGGGGCAGTATTTT.

CDR3 region: CASSYGSATEQPQHF. CDR3 coding DNA: TGTGCCAGCAGTTATGGATCCGCGACTGAACAGCCCCAGCATTTT. This chain links TRBV7-2 with TRBJ1-5; D is unresolved. There are 15 residues in the CDR3. The germline V gene encodes CDR1 SGHTA and CDR2 FQGNSA. Between the trimmed V and J ends, which lost 6 bases and 7 bases, there was a span of 19 bases.

The chain has TRBV7-2 and TRBJ2-5, with 8 bases identical to TRBD1. CDR3 length equals 16 residues. V trimming: 7 bases; J trimming: 1 base; junction bases outside the gene matches: 11. Looked up from germline, CDR1 is SGHTA and CDR2 is FQGNSA. CDR3 sequence reads: CASTLGQGGTQETQYF. The CDR3 bases are TGTGCCAGCACCCTCGGACAGGGCGGTACCCAAGAGACCCAGTACTTC.

Here the CDR3 reads CASRQGQGYEQYF. The CDR3 region has the DNA TGTGCCAGCAGACAAGGACAGGGCTACGAGCAGTACTTC. The chain links TRBV27 to TRBJ2-7; TRBD1 matches at 8 bases. The CDR3 extends over 13 amino acids. Germline trimming cut 6 bases from V and 3 bases from J; bases unmatched to any gene: 4. CDR1 and CDR2 (germline): MNHEY, SMNVEV (reference sequence).

The gene calls are TRBV6-5 and TRBJ1-4; no clear D gene. Germline CDR1 MNHEY, CDR2 SVGAGI. The CDR3 spans 14 residues. The V end lost 5 bases, the J end lost 7 bases, and 14 bases lay between the germline ends. The CDR3 DNA is TGTGCCAGCAGTATCGGTCTCGGCGTTGAAAAACTGTTTTTT. This encodes CASSIGLGVEKLFF.

This chain links TRBV3-1 (or the pseudogene TRBV3-2) with TRBJ1-2; possibly TRBD1 for D (5 bases). Germline lookup yields CDR1 LGHDT and CDR2 YNNKEL (reference sequence). The CDR3 covers 12 residues. The V gene lost 3 bases and the J gene lost 4 bases, with 6 bases spanning the gap. This CDR3 is CASSQGLYGYTF. The CDR3 DNA follows: TGTGCCAGCAGCCAGGGGCTCTATGGCTACACCTTC.

This clone has just a few counts. The chain has TRBV6-4 and TRBJ1-4; D may be TRBD1 (5 bases). V was trimmed by 8 bases and J by 1 base, leaving 8 bases between them. The V gene's germline CDR1 is MRHNA and CDR2 SNTAGT. The length of the CDR3 is 13 residues. CDR3 sequence (DNA): TGTGCCAGCTCGACAGAAACTAATGAAAAACTGTTTTTT. Amino acid sequence: CASSTETNEKLFF.

The chain carries TRBV2 and TRBJ1-1; D is perhaps TRBD1 (5 bases). Per germline, CDR1 SNHLY and CDR2 FYNNEI. Trimming cost V 8 bases and J 5 bases, with 18 bases left between them. The CDR3 runs 14 residues. The DNA of the CDR3 is TGTGCCAGCGGTTTACAGAGGGGTGGGACTGAAGCTTTCTTT. It is translated as CASGLQRGGTEAFF.

The gene calls are TRBV28 and TRBJ2-6, with no clear D. This CDR3 contains 16 residues. Germline CDR1 reads MDHEN; CDR2 reads SYDVKM. V lost 3 bases, J lost 4 bases, and 13 bases lay in between. The CDR3 here is CASSLVGSGGANVLTF. The CDR3 coding sequence is TGTGCCAGCAGTTTGGTCGGTAGTGGGGGGGCCAACGTCCTGACTTTC.

The chain employs TRBV3-1 (or the pseudogene TRBV3-2) and TRBJ1-5, with D uncertain. This CDR3 contains 14 residues. From germline, CDR1 is LGHDT and CDR2 YNNKEL (reference sequence). V was trimmed by 2 bases and J by 7 bases, leaving 12 bases between them. This chain's CDR3 is CASSQTTSGQPQHF. For the CDR3, the DNA is TGTGCCAGCAGCCAAACAACCTCCGGGCAGCCCCAGCATTTT.

This clone was observed a single time. The rearrangement joins TRBV18 to TRBJ2-5, with a tentative D call TRBD2 (5 bases). Per the germline V gene, CDR1 is KGHSH and CDR2 is LQKENI. This CDR3 is 16 amino acids long. Deletions cut 0 bases from V and 3 bases from J, with 14 bases between. The CDR3 reads CASSPPGRLAEETQYF. The CDR3 DNA follows: TGTGCCAGCTCACCACCTGGGCGGCTAGCTGAAGAGACCCAGTACTTC. The full variable domain, rest sourced from reference TRBV18 and TRBJ2-5, is NAGVMQNPRHLVRRRGQEARLRCSPMKGHSHVYWYRQLPEEGLKFMVYLQKENIIDESGMPKERFSAEFPKEGPSILRIQQVVRGDSAAYFCASSPPGRLAEETQYFGPGTRLLVL.

The chain has TRBV7-3 and TRBJ2-3, with D perhaps matching TRBD1 (5 bases). Germline CDR1 is SGHTA and CDR2 is FQGTGA. Trimming stripped 4 bases from V and 8 bases from J, with 7 bases between. This CDR3 is 11 amino acids long. The CDR3 DNA is TGTGCCAGCAGCTCCCAGGGTACGCAGTATTTT. Translated: CASSSQGTQYF.

The chain combines TRBV3-1 (or the pseudogene TRBV3-2) with TRBJ2-7; 7 nucleotides line up with TRBD1. Germline V gives CDR1 LGHDT, CDR2 YNNKEL (reference sequence). V shed 1 base and J 1 base; nucleotides not matched to a gene: 4. CDR3 length: 15 residues. The CDR3: CASSQAGTASYEQYF. In DNA form, the CDR3 reads TGTGCCAGCAGCCAAGCCGGGACAGCATCCTACGAGCAGTACTTC.

The chain joins TRBV19 to TRBJ2-3, with 7 bases aligning to TRBD2. The junction had 9 bases not matched to a gene; V was cut back by 6 bases and J by 9 bases. CDR3 length: 13 amino acids. Germline V CDR1 and CDR2: LNHDA, SQIVND (reference sequence). This CDR3 reads CASSPNRGETQYF. For the CDR3, the DNA is TGTGCCAGTAGCCCGAACCGGGGGGAGACGCAGTATTTT.

This chain joins TRBV11-2 and TRBJ2-1; a possible D gene is TRBD2 (6 bases). CDR3 size: 15 residues. CDR1 is SGHAT, CDR2 FQNNGV, per germline. Between the trimmed V and J ends, which lost 2 bases and 8 bases, there was a span of 16 bases. DNA of the CDR3: TGTGCCAGCAGCTTATCTCTCCGGGGGTACGATGAGCAGTTCTTC. Translation: CASSLSLRGYDEQFF.

The chain links TRBV24-1 to TRBJ2-1; 7 bases map to TRBD1. Germline CDR1 KGHDR, CDR2 SFDVKD. Germline trimming cut 7 bases from V and 2 bases from J; bases unmatched to any gene: 10. The CDR3 contains 16 residues. This CDR3 is CATRPRTGVPYNEQFF. The CDR3 nucleotides are TGTGCCACCAGACCCCGGACAGGTGTTCCCTACAATGAGCAGTTCTTC.

The chain recombines TRBV5-1 with TRBJ2-6; D gene uncertain. This CDR3 spans 15 amino acids. V was pared by 0 bases and J by 1 base, with 5 bases between. Germline CDR1 and CDR2: SGHRS and YFSETQ. CDR3 residues: CASSLDRSGANVLTF. The CDR3 coding sequence is TGCGCCAGCAGCTTGGACAGATCTGGGGCCAACGTCCTGACTTTC.

V and J are TRBV19 and TRBJ1-5; TRBD1 matches at 9 bases. Germline values: CDR1 LNHDA, CDR2 SQIVND (reference sequence). Trimming cost V 7 bases and J 3 bases; bases outside gene matches: 7. The CDR3 totals 15 residues. The CDR3 protein is CASKGTGWDNQPQHF. CDR3 coding DNA: TGTGCCAGTAAAGGGACAGGGTGGGACAATCAGCCCCAGCATTTT.

The V gene is TRBV11-2, the J gene TRBJ1-6; D may be TRBD1 (6 bases). Germline V lookup: CDR1 SGHAT, CDR2 FQNNGV. The CDR3 sequence is 13 residues long. The V and J ends lost 1 base and 11 bases respectively, with 9 bases between them. The CDR3 is CASSLGGQAPLHF. Here the CDR3 DNA reads TGTGCCAGCAGCTTAGGGGGGCAGGCACCCCTCCACTTT.

The rearrangement joins TRBV15 to TRBJ2-7; possible D gene TRBD1, 6 bases. Germline assignment: CDR1 LNHNV and CDR2 YYDKDF (reference sequence). The CDR3 contains 15 residues. Trimming took 1 base from V and 2 from J, leaving 12 bases between them. CDR3 nucleotide sequence: TGTGCCACCAGCAGAGGTGGGGACACCACCTACGAGCAGTACTTC. Its protein is CATSRGGDTTYEQYF.